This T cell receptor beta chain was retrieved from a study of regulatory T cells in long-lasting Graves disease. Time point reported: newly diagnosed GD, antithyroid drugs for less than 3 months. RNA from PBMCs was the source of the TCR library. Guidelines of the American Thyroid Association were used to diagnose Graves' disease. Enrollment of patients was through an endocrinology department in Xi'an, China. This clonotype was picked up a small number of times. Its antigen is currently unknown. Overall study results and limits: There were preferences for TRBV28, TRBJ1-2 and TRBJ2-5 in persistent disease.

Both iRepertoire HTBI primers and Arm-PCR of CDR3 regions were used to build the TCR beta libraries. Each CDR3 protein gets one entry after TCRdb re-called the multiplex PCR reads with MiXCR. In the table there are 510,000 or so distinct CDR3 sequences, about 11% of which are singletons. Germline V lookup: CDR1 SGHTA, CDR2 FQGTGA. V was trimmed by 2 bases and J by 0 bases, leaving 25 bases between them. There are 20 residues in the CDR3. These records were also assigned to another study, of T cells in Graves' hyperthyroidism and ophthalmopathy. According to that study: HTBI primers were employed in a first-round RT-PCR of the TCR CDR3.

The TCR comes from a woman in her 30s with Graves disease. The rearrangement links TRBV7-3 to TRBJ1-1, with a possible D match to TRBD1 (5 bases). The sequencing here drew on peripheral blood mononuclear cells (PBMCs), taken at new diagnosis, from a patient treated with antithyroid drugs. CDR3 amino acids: CASSLYHRSLGLYLNTEAFF. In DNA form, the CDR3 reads TGTGCCAGCAGCTTATACCACAGGAGCTTAGGCCTGTACTTGAACACTGAAGCTTTCTTT.